This TCR beta chain was sequenced during a study of blood T cell repertoires in COVID-19. The method was immunoSEQ multiplex PCR; TCRdb's version includes in-frame clones alone and lacks a portion of them. In the table there are around 370,000 clones, around 90% of which are singletons. After removal of 2 bases from V and 6 bases from J, the junction contained 9 bases not matched to a gene. Germline assignment: CDR1 LGHNA and CDR2 YSLEER. This CDR3 spans 15 amino acids. This clonotype was sampled from a woman aged 18-29 years who had recovered from COVID-19. The sample taken for sequencing was peripheral blood. The chain has TRBV4-3 and TRBJ1-2, with 7 positions matching TRBD1. The CDR3 loop reads CASSQWAGTVNGYTF. CDR3 sequence (DNA): TGCGCCAGCAGCCAATGGGCCGGGACAGTCAATGGCTACACCTTC.